The TCR beta chain under discussion was sequenced for a study of siplizumab effects on memory and regulatory T cells. In regard to this clone: Its target is not known.

The length of the CDR3 is 15 residues. Between the trimmed V and J ends, which lost 0 bases and 5 bases, there was a span of 12 bases. Per germline, CDR1 SGHRS and CDR2 YFSETQ. Every sample had 80,000 to 100,000 of its TCR templates assayed. Repertoires were generated with immunoSEQ multiplex PCR, while TCRdb's copy carries only in-frame clones and drops some. The sample consists of some 110,000 clones, roughly 94% of them appearing once. Findings and caveats of the study: Proliferating Tregs taken from siplizumab cultures were not shown to have a confirmed suppressive function. Mappable CD4+ clones that were alloreactive averaged approximately 70% Treg-derived with siplizumab versus roughly 25% in controls.

The V call is TRBV5-1, the J call TRBJ2-1; a possible D gene is TRBD1 (5 bases). The TCR comes from a human donor in good health. The sequencing sample was made of non-Treg CD4+ T cells sorted from blood. CDR3 sequence: CASSLEGHLNNEQFF. CDR3 bases: TGCGCCAGCAGCTTGGAGGGGCACCTCAACAATGAGCAGTTCTTC.